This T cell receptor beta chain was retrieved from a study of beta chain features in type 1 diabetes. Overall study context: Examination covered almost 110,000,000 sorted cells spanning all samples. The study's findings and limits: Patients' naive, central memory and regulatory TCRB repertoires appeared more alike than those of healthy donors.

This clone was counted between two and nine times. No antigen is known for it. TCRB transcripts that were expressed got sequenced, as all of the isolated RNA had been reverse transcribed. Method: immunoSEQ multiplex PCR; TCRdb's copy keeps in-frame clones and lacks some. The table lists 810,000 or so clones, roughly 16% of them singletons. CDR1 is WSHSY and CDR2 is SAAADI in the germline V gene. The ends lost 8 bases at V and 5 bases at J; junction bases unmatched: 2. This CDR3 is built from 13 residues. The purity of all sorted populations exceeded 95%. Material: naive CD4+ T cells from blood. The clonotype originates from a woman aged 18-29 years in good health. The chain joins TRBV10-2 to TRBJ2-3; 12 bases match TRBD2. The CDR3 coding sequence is TGCGCCAGCGAACTAGCGGGAGGAGATACGCAGTATTTT. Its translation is CASELAGGDTQYF.